Reported below is one T cell receptor (beta chain). Original processing notes: Scientists estimated how many nucleated cells there were by amplifying reference gene primers. Profiling relied on immunoSEQ multiplex PCR, and the TCRdb table lists in-frame clones only, not all of them. V and J calls and clone size are given by that table; D and trimming were obtained from the DNA. The sample has about 140,000 clones, roughly 88% seen once. The V and J ends lost 5 bases and 7 bases, in that order; junction bases with no gene match: 7. The CDR3 loop spans 16 amino acids. CDR1 is SGHRS, CDR2 YFSETQ, per germline. This specimen comes from a study of blood T cell repertoires in COVID-19. Study background: Some COVID-19 samples were acute and others convalescent; all came from the United States, Italy and Spain. Sources were T cells, B-cell-depleted T cells, or PBMCs; the material itself was cDNA or gDNA.

This TCR was recovered from an older woman with acute or convalescent COVID-19. The J gene is TRBJ2-4, the V gene TRBV5-1; the match to TRBD2 covers 15 bases. The material sequenced was peripheral blood. This chain's CDR3 is CASSWTSGGAANIQYF. The CDR3 nucleotides read TGCGCCAGCAGTTGGACTAGCGGGGGGGCCGCGAACATTCAGTACTTC.